Sequencing of this T cell receptor beta chain was carried out in a study of cytomegalovirus exposure and HLA in healthy donors. The study's findings and limits: Relative to the approximately 700-donor mean, N-insertions were reportedly fewer in an Asian-associated ancestry cluster in a later analysis. Many donors shared some public TCRs, even though most TCR sequences were rare. Follow-up analysis later connected one missense variant in DCLRE1C with trimming of TCR beta V- and J-genes.

Remarks on this clone: Its antigen is currently unknown.

This PCR relied on a set of 60 Vbeta primers and 13 Jbeta primers. Data came from immunoSEQ multiplex PCR; TCRdb stores just in-frame clones and leaves some out. This table has 100,000 or so clones, over 60% appearing once. With 11 bases removed from V and 3 bases from J, the gap between germline ends came to 16 bases. Germline-derived CDR1 and CDR2 are MNHEY and SVGAGI. This CDR3 is built from 14 residues. The chain combines TRBV6-5 with TRBJ2-2, with D tentatively TRBD1 (6 bases). The sequenced material came from PBMCs. This TCR was recovered from a female donor in good health and CMV-seropositive. The CDR3 loop reads CAASDRHYTGELFF. The CDR3 bases are TGTGCCGCCTCCGACAGGCACTACACCGGGGAGCTGTTTTTT.